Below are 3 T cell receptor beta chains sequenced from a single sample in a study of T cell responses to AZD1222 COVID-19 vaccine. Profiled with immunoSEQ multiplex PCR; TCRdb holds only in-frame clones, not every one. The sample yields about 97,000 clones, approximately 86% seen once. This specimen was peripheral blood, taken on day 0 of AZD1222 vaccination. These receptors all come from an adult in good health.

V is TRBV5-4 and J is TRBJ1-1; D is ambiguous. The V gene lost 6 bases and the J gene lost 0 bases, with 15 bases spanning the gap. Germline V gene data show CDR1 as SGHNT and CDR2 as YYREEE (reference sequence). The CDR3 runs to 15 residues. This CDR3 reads CASTTGGRVNTEAFF. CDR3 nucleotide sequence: TGTGCCAGCACCACGGGAGGGAGAGTGAACACTGAAGCTTTCTTT.

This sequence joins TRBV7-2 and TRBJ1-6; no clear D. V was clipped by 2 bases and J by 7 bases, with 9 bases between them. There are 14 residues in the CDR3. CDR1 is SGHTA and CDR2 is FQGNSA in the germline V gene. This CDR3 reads CASSLIGPNSPLHF. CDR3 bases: TGTGCCAGCAGCTTAATTGGCCCCAATTCACCCCTCCACTTT.

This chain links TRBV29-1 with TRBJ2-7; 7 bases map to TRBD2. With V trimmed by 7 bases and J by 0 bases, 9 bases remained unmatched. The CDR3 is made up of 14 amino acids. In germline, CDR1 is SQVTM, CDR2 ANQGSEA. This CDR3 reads CSAREAGSSYEQYF. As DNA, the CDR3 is TGCAGCGCCCGGGAGGCAGGGAGCTCCTACGAGCAGTACTTC.